This record concerns one T cell receptor beta chain sequence. The data are from a study of monozygotic twins with inflammatory bowel disease. The CDR3 sequence is 16 residues long. The germline CDR1 and CDR2 sequences are MNHEY and SMNVEV (reference sequence). One entry per CDR3 protein, without DNA, is what TCRdb gives after re-calling the 5' RACE reads. This repertoire includes approximately 300,000 distinct CDR3 sequences. The sequence was obtained from a human donor with ulcerative colitis or Crohn's disease, or a healthy co-twin of an affected twin (not recorded which). The sequencing sample was made of blood. This rearrangement joins TRBV27 to TRBJ1-3. The CDR3 loop reads CASSLSYGNSGNTIYF.